The next 14 T cell receptor beta chains were all read from a single sample in a study of spatial heterogeneity in lung cancer. From the 5' RACE reads, TCRdb called clonotypes with MiXCR, one entry per CDR3 protein. Among approximately 93,000 distinct CDR3 sequences listed, roughly a fifth were seen once. Sample time point: blood at routine non-recurrence follow-up after resection. This material consisted of PBMCs, taken at follow-up. Receptor source: a male donor with early-stage non-small cell lung cancer.

The gene calls are TRBV6-5 and TRBJ2-2; 10 bases fit TRBD2. V was pared by 7 bases and J by 4 bases, with 6 bases of the junction left unmatched. CDR3 length: 15 residues. The germline V gene has CDR1 MNHEY and CDR2 SVGAGI. CDR3: CASNQAGGATGELFF. CDR3 nucleotide sequence: TGTGCCAGCAACCAAGCGGGAGGGGCCACCGGGGAGCTGTTTTTT.

This chain links TRBV9 with TRBJ1-5; D possibly corresponds to TRBD1 (5 bases). CDR3 length equals 14 residues. Trimming left V 3 bases short and J 1 base short, with 8 bases between. Germline-derived CDR1 and CDR2 are SGDLS and YYNGEE. CDR3 protein: CASSAWDSNQPQHF. CDR3 sequence (DNA): TGTGCCAGCAGCGCTTGGGACAGCAATCAGCCCCAGCATTTT.

V gene TRBV18 combines with J gene TRBJ2-5; D gene ambiguous. Germline assignment: CDR1 KGHSH and CDR2 LQKENI. The CDR3 sequence is 16 residues long. The germline V and J ends were trimmed by 3 bases and 2 bases, with 16 bases remaining between them. CDR3 region: CASSPTYTGQQETQYF. Written as DNA, the CDR3 is TGTGCCAGCTCACCCACCTACACTGGCCAGCAAGAGACCCAGTACTTC.

Ten or more counts support this clonotype. The rearrangement joins TRBV19 to TRBJ2-7, with 10 positions matching TRBD2. This CDR3 contains 16 residues. From germline, CDR1 is LNHDA and CDR2 SQIVND (reference sequence). Trimming cost V 6 bases and J 6 bases; bases outside gene matches: 14. CDR3 coding DNA: TGTGCCAGTAGCCGCCGGGGTATAGCGGGAGGAGGCGAGCAGTACTTC. It encodes CASSRRGIAGGGEQYF.

V and J are TRBV6-4 and TRBJ1-5, with 11 bases identical to TRBD1. From germline, CDR1 is MRHNA and CDR2 SNTAGT. The CDR3 extends over 19 amino acids. V was clipped by 3 bases and J by 1 base; unmatched bases: 11. CDR3 residues: CASSDQYRDRGMSNQPQHF. CDR3 in DNA: TGTGCCAGCAGTGATCAATACCGGGACAGGGGGATGAGCAATCAGCCCCAGCATTTT.

CDR3 in DNA: TGCAGTGCTAGAGATCAGGGGCCCACAAGTGAGCAGTTCTTC. Protein product: CSARDQGPTSEQFF. The chain carries TRBV20-1 and TRBJ2-1, with D perhaps matching TRBD1 (6 bases). CDR3 length: 14 amino acids. The V and J ends lost 0 bases and 9 bases respectively, with 15 bases between them. Looked up from germline, CDR1 is DFQATT and CDR2 is SNEGSKA (reference sequence).

In its sample, this clonotype was seen a few times. The rearrangement links TRBV14 to TRBJ2-7; tentatively, D is TRBD1 (6 bases). Between the trimmed V and J ends, which lost 2 bases and 4 bases, there was a span of 9 bases. The CDR3 consists of 13 residues. CDR1 SGHDN and CDR2 FVKESK come from the germline V gene. In DNA, the CDR3 is TGTGCCAGCAGCCAATCGGGACAATACGAGCAGTACGTC. Encoded protein: CASSQSGQYEQYV.

The V and J genes are TRBV12-3 or TRBV12-4 and TRBJ2-3; 7 bases are a match to TRBD1. Trimming removed 6 bases from V and 5 bases from J; junction bases left unmatched: 23. The CDR3 spans 19 residues. CDR3 sequence reads: CASSRGASTGASWGDTQYF. The CDR3, as DNA: TGTGCCAGCAGCAGAGGGGCCAGTACAGGGGCTAGCTGGGGAGATACGCAGTATTTT.

The chain recombines TRBV18 with TRBJ2-3; D ambiguous. CDR1 KGHSH and CDR2 LQKENI come from the germline V gene. Trimming took 4 bases from V and 6 from J, leaving 11 bases between them. The CDR3 covers 13 residues. CDR3 nucleotide sequence: TGTGCCAGCTCACTAATATCTGAGGATACGCAGTATTTT. This gives the protein CASSLISEDTQYF.

The rearrangement links TRBV14 to TRBJ2-1; no definite D call. The V gene lost 1 base and the J gene lost 12 bases, with 10 bases spanning the gap. This CDR3 comprises 12 residues. Germline V lookup: CDR1 SGHDN, CDR2 FVKESK. CDR3 DNA sequence: TGTGCCAGCAGCCAAGGAAGTCGAATGCAGTTCTTC. Its protein is CASSQGSRMQFF.

This chain joins TRBV6-2 or TRBV6-3 and TRBJ2-7, with a weak D call TRBD2 (5 bases). From germline, CDR1 is MNHEY and CDR2 SVGEGT. With 5 bases removed from V and 8 bases from J, the gap between germline ends came to 22 bases. CDR3 length: 15 amino acids. The CDR3 DNA sequence: TGTGCCAGCAGTCAGAGGGTGGCGGCCGAGGAGAAGCAGTACTTC. It specifies CASSQRVAAEEKQYF.

J is TRBJ2-5 and V is TRBV7-2; either TRBD1 or TRBD2 may fit D (5 bases each). Germline V gene data show CDR1 as SGHTA and CDR2 as FQGNSA. This CDR3 has 13 residues. V was trimmed by 5 bases and J by 5 bases, leaving 12 bases between them. DNA of the CDR3: TGTGCCAGCAGCCTAGGGACGCGGGAGACCCAGTACTTC. This encodes CASSLGTRETQYF.

The rearrangement uses TRBV6-4 and TRBJ2-1, with 10 bases aligning to TRBD2. TRBJ2-7 matches the DNA end more closely, so the J call is doubtful. The CDR3 contains 14 residues. Per the germline V gene, CDR1 is MRHNA and CDR2 is SNTAGT. The CDR3 protein is CASSGSGGRNEQYF. CDR3 sequence (DNA): TGTGCCAGCAGTGGTAGCGGGGGGCGTAATGAGCAGTACTTC.

This clonotype was seen just once. The rearrangement links TRBV7-6 to TRBJ2-3; 8 nucleotides match TRBD1. The CDR3 length is 16 residues. After removal of 2 bases from V and 6 bases from J, the junction contained 10 bases not matched to a gene. Germline loops: CDR1 SGHVS, CDR2 FNYEAQ. CDR3 sequence reads: CASSLYTAGGLDTQYF. CDR3 nucleotide sequence: TGTGCCAGCAGCTTATATACGGCAGGGGGCTTGGATACGCAGTATTTT.